Reported below is one T cell receptor beta chain. The data were taken from a study of blood T cell repertoires in COVID-19. Overall study: Researchers got acute and convalescent COVID-19 samples from the United States, Italy and Spain.

Original analysis: Reference gene primer amplification in the assay estimated nucleated cell counts. The table came from immunoSEQ multiplex PCR; TCRdb's copy has only in-frame clones and leaves some out. The D gene and trimming were derived from the DNA, and the V and J assignments and clone size from that table. Among under 500,000 clones listed, approximately 92% were seen once. Per the germline V gene, CDR1 is LNHDA and CDR2 is SQIVND (reference sequence). V lost 1 base and J lost 7; bases outside the gene matches: 7. The CDR3 is made up of 16 amino acids. Participant age was roughly 18 to 100 years, and participants resided in roughly 24 US areas. Participant-reported clinical history was the basis for cohort assignment.

This TCR was recovered from a man under 40 who had recovered from COVID-19. The sequenced material came from PBMCs or T cells enriched from blood (not recorded which). V is TRBV19 and J is TRBJ2-3; 11 bases agree with TRBD2. CDR3 DNA sequence: TGTGCCAGTAGTATAGTGGCTAGCGGGGGGAAACATACGCAGTATTTT. It translates to CASSIVASGGKHTQYF.